The rows below give T cell receptor delta chains drawn from one sample of a study of gammadelta T cells in human blood. TCRdb reanalysed the RT-PCR reads via CATT. The sample contains just under 900 delta-chain clones, 52% of which appear only once. Sequencing was done on a sample of Vgamma9Vdelta2 gamma-delta T cells from cord blood. The receptor source for this set is a newborn. CDR3s include the opening cysteine and the closing phenylalanine or tryptophan. The D gene is left open where the match is weak. Some rows mark clone size as missing; the rest say once, few, many or name a class of expanded clone.

clone_size	d_call	v_call	j_call	cdr3_nt	cdr3_aa
medium-sized	TRDD3	TRDV2	TRDJ3	TGTGCCTGTGACAAGTGGATACGGGGCTCCTGGGACACCCGACAGATGTTTTTC	CACDKWIRGSWDTRQMFF
medium-sized	TRDD3	TRDV2	TRDJ3	TGTGCCTGTGACACCGTACTGGGGGTCTTCTCCTGGGACACCCGACAGATGTTTTTC	CACDTVLGVFSWDTRQMFF
large	-	TRDV2	TRDJ3	TGTGCCTGTGACACCGTTCCTACGATGGGGGATCAGTCCTGGGACACCCGACAGATGTTTTTC	CACDTVPTMGDQSWDTRQMFF
-	-	TRDV2	TRDJ1	TGTGCCTGTGACACCTGTGATACAGCACAACTCATCTTT	CACDTCDTAQLIF
large	-	TRDV2	TRDJ1	TGTGCCTGTGACACAAAATGGGATGCCGGAGATAAACTCATCTTT	CACDTKWDAGDKLIF
large	-	TRDV2	TRDJ1	TGTGCCTGTGACCCTGGGTTCCCAAAATCGGGAACCGATAAACTCATCTTT	CACDPGFPKSGTDKLIF
hyperexpanded	-	TRDV2	TRDJ3	TGTGCCTGTGACACGGGATTCCGCTCCTGGGACACCCGACAGATGTTTTTC	CACDTGFRSWDTRQMFF
few	TRDD3	TRDV2	TRDJ1	TGTGCCTGTGGCTTCGTACTGGGGGATACCACCGATAAACTCATCTTT	CACGFVLGDTTDKLIF
medium-sized	-	TRDV2	TRDJ2	TGTGCCTGGACAGCACAACTCTTCTTT	CAWTAQLFF
-	TRDD3	TRDV2	TRDJ2	TGTGCCTGTGACCCCAGTGGTGGGGGACCCCCTCCCGCTTTGACAGCACAACTCTTCTTT	CACDPSGGGPPPALTAQLFF
large	-	TRDV2	TRDJ3	TGTGCCTGTGACAGGAGGACGGCCCTCTGGGACACCCGACAGATGTTTTTC	CACDRRTALWDTRQMFF
few	-	TRDV2	TRDJ3	TGTGCCTGTGACACTTTCCGCTCCTGGGACACCCGACAGATGTTTTTC	CACDTFRSWDTRQMFF
large	TRDD3	TRDV2	TRDJ3	TGTGCCTGTGACACCGGCTCCTGGGGGAGACCCCCAAGCTCCTGGGACACCCGACAGATGTTTTTC	CACDTGSWGRPPSSWDTRQMFF
large	TRDD3	TRDV2	TRDJ2	TGTGCCTGTGACACCTGGGGGATGACAGCACAACTCTTCTTT	CACDTWGMTAQLFF
large	TRDD3	TRDV2	TRDJ3	TGTGCCTGTGACACCTACTGGGGGTCCCGGAGCTCCTGGGACACCCGACAGATGTTTTTC	CACDTYWGSRSSWDTRQMFF
few	TRDD3	TRDV2	TRDJ1	TGTGCCTGTTCCGGGGGGATACGGAAAAAGATTAAGGTGGGGGGCACCGATAAACTCATCTTT	CACSGGIRKKIKVGGTDKLIF
large	TRDD3	TRDV2	TRDJ1	TGTGCCTGTGACATCGGGGGATCCCCTGGGGGGGCCACCCCGTACACCGATAAACTCATCTTT	CACDIGGSPGGATPYTDKLIF
-	TRDD3	TRDV2	TRDJ1	TGTGCCTGTGACACCGTGGGGGATACAGGGGCCCCCTGGGACACCGATAAACTCATCTTT	CACDTVGDTGAPWDTDKLIF
large	TRDD3	TRDV2	TRDJ1	TGTGCCTGTGACACCGTTGGGGGATACACCGATAAACTCATCTTT	CACDTVGGYTDKLIF
medium-sized	TRDD3	TRDV2	TRDJ3	TGTGCCTGTGACAAGTACTGGGGGATACGCTCCTGGGACACCCGACAGATGTTTTTC	CACDKYWGIRSWDTRQMFF
large	TRDD3	TRDV2	TRDJ3	TGTGCCTGTGACACCGGACTGGGGGCCTCGAGCTCCTGGGACACCCGACAGATGTTTTTC	CACDTGLGASSSWDTRQMFF
large	TRDD3	TRDV2	TRDJ3	TGTGCCTGTGACACCCACGTACTGGGGGATGGCTCCTGGGACACCCGACAGATGTTTTTC	CACDTHVLGDGSWDTRQMFF
large	-	TRDV2	TRDJ2	TGTGCCTGTGACACCGGCTCCCCGAAAGCACAACTCTTCTTT	CACDTGSPKAQLFF
large	TRDD3	TRDV2	TRDJ1	TGTGCCTGTGACACTAGGAGGTCGCCAGGATATCTACTGGGGGTCCCCACCGATAAACTCATCTTT	CACDTRRSPGYLLGVPTDKLIF
large	-	TRDV2	TRDJ2	TGTGCCTGTGACACACCAGCTGGAAAGGGGGCTATGACAGCACAACTCTTCTTT	CACDTPAGKGAMTAQLFF
large	TRDD3	TRDV2	TRDJ3	TGTGCCTGTGACTACTGGGGGAGCTCCTGGGACACCCGACAGATGTTTTTC	CACDYWGSSWDTRQMFF
large	TRDD3	TRDV2	TRDJ1	TGTGCCTGTGACCCGAGGACTGGGGGATACTTGGGTAAACTCATCTTT	CACDPRTGGYLGKLIF
medium-sized	-	TRDV2	TRDJ1	TGTGCCTGTGCGAAACCGACCGATAAACTCATCTTT	CACAKPTDKLIF
medium-sized	TRDD3	TRDV2	TRDJ3	TGTGCCTGTGACACTACTGGGGGATACGGCACCTGGGACACCCGACAGATGTTTTTC	CACDTTGGYGTWDTRQMFF
large	TRDD3	TRDV2	TRDJ3	TGTGCCTGTGACTCCGGAGTACTGGGGGCTCCCCCCTCCTGGGACACCCGACAGATGTTTTTC	CACDSGVLGAPPSWDTRQMFF
large	TRDD3	TRDV2	TRDJ4	TGTGCCTGTGACACCGGAGGTACTGGGGCCTCGGCCAGACCCCTGATCTTT	CACDTGGTGASARPLIF
large	TRDD3	TRDV2	TRDJ3	TGTGCCTGTGACACCCTGGGGGATACGGCCTGGGACACCCGACAGATGTTTTTC	CACDTLGDTAWDTRQMFF
-	TRDD3	TRDV2	TRDJ2	TGTGCCTGTGACACTGTGGGGGATACGACAGCACAACTCTTCTTT	CACDTVGDTTAQLFF
few	TRDD3	TRDV2	TRDJ3	TGTGCCTGTGACACCGAACTGGGGCCGAGCTCCTGGGACACCCGACAGATGTTTTTC	CACDTELGPSSWDTRQMFF
medium-sized	-	TRDV2	TRDJ1	TGTGCCTGTGACACCTGGGGGACCGATAAACTCATCTTT	CACDTWGTDKLIF
large	TRDD3	TRDV2	TRDJ1	TGTGCCTGTGACACCGGTACTGGGGGACGGTACACCGATAAACTCATCTTT	CACDTGTGGRYTDKLIF
large	TRDD3	TRDV2	TRDJ2	TGTGCCTGTGTCGTACTGGGGGATACTTTGACAGCACAACTCTTCTTT	CACVVLGDTLTAQLFF